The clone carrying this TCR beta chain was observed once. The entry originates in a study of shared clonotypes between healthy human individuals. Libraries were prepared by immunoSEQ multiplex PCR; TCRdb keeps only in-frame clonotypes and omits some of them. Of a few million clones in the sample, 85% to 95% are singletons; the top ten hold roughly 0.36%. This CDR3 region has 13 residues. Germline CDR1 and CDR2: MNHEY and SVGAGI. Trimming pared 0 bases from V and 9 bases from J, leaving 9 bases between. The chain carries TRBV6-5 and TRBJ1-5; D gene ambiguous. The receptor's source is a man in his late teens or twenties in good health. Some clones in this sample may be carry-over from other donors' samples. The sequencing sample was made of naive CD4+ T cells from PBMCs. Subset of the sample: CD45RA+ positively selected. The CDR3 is CASSYSMLGPQHF. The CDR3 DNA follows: TGTGCCAGCAGTTACTCGATGCTCGGGCCCCAGCATTTT.